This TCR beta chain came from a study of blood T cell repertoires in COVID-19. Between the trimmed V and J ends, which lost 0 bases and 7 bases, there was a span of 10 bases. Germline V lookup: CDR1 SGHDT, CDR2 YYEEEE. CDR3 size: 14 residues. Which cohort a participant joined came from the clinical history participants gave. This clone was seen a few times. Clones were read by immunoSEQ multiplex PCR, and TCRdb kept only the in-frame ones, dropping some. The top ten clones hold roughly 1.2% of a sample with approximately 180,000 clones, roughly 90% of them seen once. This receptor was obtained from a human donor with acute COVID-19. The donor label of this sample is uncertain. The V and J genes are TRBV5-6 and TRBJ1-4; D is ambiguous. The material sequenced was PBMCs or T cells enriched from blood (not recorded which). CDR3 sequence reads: CASSLAGSGEKLFF. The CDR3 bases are TGTGCCAGCAGCTTGGCCGGGTCGGGTGAAAAACTGTTTTTT.